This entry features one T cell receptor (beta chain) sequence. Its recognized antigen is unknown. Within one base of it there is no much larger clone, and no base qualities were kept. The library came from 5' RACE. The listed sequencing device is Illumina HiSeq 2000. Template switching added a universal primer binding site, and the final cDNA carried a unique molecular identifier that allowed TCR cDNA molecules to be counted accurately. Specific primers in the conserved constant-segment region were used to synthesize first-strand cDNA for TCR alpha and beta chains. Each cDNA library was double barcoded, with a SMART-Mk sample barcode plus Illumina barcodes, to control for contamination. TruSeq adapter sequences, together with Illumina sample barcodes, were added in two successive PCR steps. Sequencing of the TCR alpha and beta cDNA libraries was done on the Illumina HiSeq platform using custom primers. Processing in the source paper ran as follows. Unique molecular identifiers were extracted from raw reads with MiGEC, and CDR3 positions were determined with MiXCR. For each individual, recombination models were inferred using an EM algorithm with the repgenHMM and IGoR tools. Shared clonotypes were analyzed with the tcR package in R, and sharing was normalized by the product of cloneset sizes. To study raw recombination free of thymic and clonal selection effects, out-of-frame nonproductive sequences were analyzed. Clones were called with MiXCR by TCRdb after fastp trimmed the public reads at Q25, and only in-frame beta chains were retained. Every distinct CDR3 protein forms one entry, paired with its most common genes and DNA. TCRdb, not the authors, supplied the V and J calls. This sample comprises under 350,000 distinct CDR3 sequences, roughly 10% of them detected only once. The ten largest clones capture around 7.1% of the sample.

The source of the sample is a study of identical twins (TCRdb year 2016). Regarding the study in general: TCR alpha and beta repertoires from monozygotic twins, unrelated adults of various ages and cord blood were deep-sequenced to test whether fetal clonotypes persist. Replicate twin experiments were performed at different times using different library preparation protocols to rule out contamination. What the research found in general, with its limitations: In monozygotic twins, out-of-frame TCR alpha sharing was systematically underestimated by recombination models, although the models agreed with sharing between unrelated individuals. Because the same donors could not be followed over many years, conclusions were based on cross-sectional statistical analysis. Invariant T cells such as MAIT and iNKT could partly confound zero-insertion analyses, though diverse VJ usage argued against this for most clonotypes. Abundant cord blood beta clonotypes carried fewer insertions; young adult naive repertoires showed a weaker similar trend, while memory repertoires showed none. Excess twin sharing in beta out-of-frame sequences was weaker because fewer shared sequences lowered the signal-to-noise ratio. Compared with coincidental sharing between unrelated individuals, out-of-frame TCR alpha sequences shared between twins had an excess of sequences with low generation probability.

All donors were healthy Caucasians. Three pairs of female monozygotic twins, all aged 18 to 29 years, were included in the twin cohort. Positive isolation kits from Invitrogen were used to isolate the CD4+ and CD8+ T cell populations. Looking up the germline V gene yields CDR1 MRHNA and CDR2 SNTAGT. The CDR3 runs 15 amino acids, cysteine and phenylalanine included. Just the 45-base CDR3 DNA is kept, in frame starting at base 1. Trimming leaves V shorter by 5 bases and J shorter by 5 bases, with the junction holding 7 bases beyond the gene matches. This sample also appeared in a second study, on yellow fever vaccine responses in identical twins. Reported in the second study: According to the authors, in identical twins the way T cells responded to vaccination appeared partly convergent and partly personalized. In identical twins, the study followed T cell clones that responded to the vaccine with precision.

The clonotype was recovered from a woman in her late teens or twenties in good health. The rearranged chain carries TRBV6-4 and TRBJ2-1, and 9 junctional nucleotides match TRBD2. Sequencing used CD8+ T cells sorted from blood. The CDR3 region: CASSFGGGANNEQFF. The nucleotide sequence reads TGTGCCAGCAGTTTCGGCGGGGGGGCCAACAATGAGCAGTTCTTC.